Presented here are 10 T cell receptor beta chains from one specimen sequenced in a study of shared clonotypes between healthy human individuals. The naive CD8 fraction comprised CD45RO-negative cells positively selected for CCR7 and excluded terminally differentiated effector memory CD45RA+ cells. The assay was immunoSEQ multiplex PCR, and TCRdb's table has in-frame clones only and misses some. The table lists about 2.1 million clones, just over 90% of them singletons. The sample comprised naive CD8+ T cells from PBMCs. These TCRs come from a man younger than 35 in good health. Some clones in this sample may be carry-over from other donors' samples.

The chain recombines TRBV6-5 with TRBJ2-5; TRBD2 aligns across 7 bases. CDR3 length: 15 residues. Unmatched junction bases numbered 10, after V lost 4 bases and J lost 5 bases. The germline V gene has CDR1 MNHEY and CDR2 SVGAGI. The CDR3 DNA is TGTGCCAGCAGTTGGGGCGGACTAGGTATTGAGACCCAGTACTTC. As protein: CASSWGGLGIETQYF.

The gene calls are TRBV2 and TRBJ1-1, with D hard to call. Trimming removed 5 bases from V and 0 bases from J, with 7 bases in between. Germline V gene sequence: CDR1 SNHLY, CDR2 FYNNEI. The CDR3 has 13 amino acids. In nucleotides, the CDR3 is TGTGCCAGCAGTACCGCCGTGAACACTGAAGCTTTCTTT. Its translation is CASSTAVNTEAFF.

The gene calls are TRBV28 and TRBJ2-3; D remains ambiguous. Per germline, CDR1 MDHEN and CDR2 SYDVKM. CDR3 length equals 14 residues. V was cut by 2 bases and J by 2 bases, with 8 bases left in between. For the CDR3, the DNA is TGTGCCAGCAGTTTAAATTGGCCCACAGATACGCAGTATTTT. It encodes CASSLNWPTDTQYF.

This chain joins TRBV4-1 and TRBJ2-7, with 8 nucleotides matching TRBD2. Trimming cost V 2 bases and J 5 bases; bases outside gene matches: 11. The CDR3 is made up of 16 amino acids. The germline V gene has CDR1 MGHRA and CDR2 YSYEKL. The CDR3 DNA follows: TGCGCCAGCAGCCAACAAGCTAGCGGGTCGGCCCACGAGCAGTACTTC. Protein sequence: CASSQQASGSAHEQYF.

The chain carries TRBV25-1 and TRBJ2-5; weak D call: TRBD1 (6 bases). Germline CDR1 MGHDK, CDR2 SYGVNS. This CDR3 has 17 amino acids. V was shortened by 6 bases and J by 4 bases, with 24 bases between the two germline ends. This CDR3 reads CASRPQTGTLLGETQYF. CDR3 bases: TGTGCCAGCAGACCACAAACCGGGACACTTTTAGGAGAGACCCAGTACTTC.

The sample holds one count of this clone. The genes are TRBV28 and TRBJ2-7, with TRBD2 matching over 9 bases. CDR3 size: 15 residues. Germline V gene data show CDR1 as MDHEN and CDR2 as SYDVKM. After removal of 7 bases from V and 2 bases from J, the junction contained 9 bases not matched to a gene. CDR3 DNA: TGTGCCAGCAAGGCGCCTAGCGGGATTCCCTACGAGCAGTACTTC. This sequence encodes CASKAPSGIPYEQYF.

The rearrangement uses TRBV28 and TRBJ2-1; TRBD2 aligns across 8 bases. Germline V gene lookup returns CDR1 MDHEN and CDR2 SYDVKM. Trimming at V came to 2 bases and at J to 8 bases, leaving 8 bases not matched to a gene. The CDR3 sequence is 15 residues long. CDR3 bases: TGTGCCAGCAGTTTAGGCCAGCGGGAGTTAGATGAGCAGTTCTTC. Protein sequence: CASSLGQRELDEQFF.

Here the CDR3 reads CASSEPAGGPYEQYF. The DNA of the CDR3 is TGTGCCAGCAGTGAGCCGGCAGGGGGTCCCTACGAGCAGTACTTC. V is TRBV28 and J is TRBJ2-7; 7 positions agree with TRBD1. V gave up 5 bases and J gave up 2 bases; unmatched junction bases: 9. This CDR3 contains 15 residues. Per the germline V gene, CDR1 is MDHEN and CDR2 is SYDVKM. Based on the CDR3 plus reference TRBV28 and TRBJ2-7, the full variable domain is DVKVTQSSRYLVKRTGEKVFLECVQDMDHENMFWYRQDPGLGLRLIYFSYDVKMKEKGDIPEGYSVSREKKERFSLILESASTNQTSMYLCASSEPAGGPYEQYFGPGTRLTVT.

The rearrangement uses TRBV19 and TRBJ1-1, with 10 bases fitting TRBD1. This CDR3 has 14 amino acids. CDR1 is LNHDA and CDR2 is SQIVND in the germline V gene (reference sequence). J gave up 5 bases and V 8 bases, and 8 bases lay outside the gene matches. This CDR3 is CASVPTGGVTEAFF. The CDR3 nucleotides read TGTGCCAGTGTACCGACAGGGGGCGTTACTGAAGCTTTCTTT.

The chain links TRBV27 to TRBJ2-7; 9 nucleotides align to TRBD2. J gave up 3 bases and V 7 bases, and 7 bases lay outside the gene matches. There are 14 residues in the CDR3. Germline V gives CDR1 MNHEY, CDR2 SMNVEV (reference sequence). As DNA, the CDR3 is TGTGCCAGCAAACCGACTAGCGGTTACTACGAGCAGTACTTC. Translation gives CASKPTSGYYEQYF.